This paragraph reports one T cell receptor beta chain. Its antigen is still unknown. This specimen belongs to a study of shared clonotypes between healthy human individuals. Study-level points and caveats: Clonotypes not shared had lower generation probabilities than those common to all four donors. Blood was the sole source, and tissue repertoires probably differ. Sharing across a few donors was seen in roughly 5.2% of naive CD4 clonotypes.

Trimming left V 3 bases short and J 2 bases short, with 8 bases between. The germline gives CDR1 ENHRY, CDR2 SYGVKD. The CDR3 has 13 amino acids. Libraries were prepared by immunoSEQ multiplex PCR; TCRdb keeps only in-frame clonotypes and omits some of them. The repertoire holds around 700,000 clones, with roughly 70% as singletons. The rearrangement uses TRBV10-3 and TRBJ2-7; no clear D gene. The sample taken for sequencing was memory CD4+ T cells sorted from blood. Described subset: CD45RA-negative fraction. This TCR was sampled from a woman in her twenties or thirties in good health. The CDR3 here is CAISESATYEQYF. The DNA for the CDR3 is TGTGCCATCAGTGAAAGCGCTACCTACGAGCAGTACTTC.